The clone carrying this T cell receptor (beta chain) has only a few counts. The antigen remains unidentified. V dropped 5 bases and J dropped 0 bases, with 22 bases sitting between them. This CDR3 is built from 18 residues. CDR1 SGHVS and CDR2 FNYEAQ come from the germline V gene. The data stem from a study of vaccination effects on CD4 cells after COVID-19. Study as a whole: Participants were vaccinated with two doses of either the BNT162b2 or mRNA-1273 vaccine. Whole-study results and caveats: Clones of infection and vaccine origin contracted markedly late after vaccination. Just 1 of 255 vaccine-induced clones in healthy recipients was cross-reactive.

Using immunoSEQ multiplex PCR, the repertoire was profiled, and TCRdb retains in-frame clones only, with some absent. The data contain 50,000 to 60,000 clones, roughly 70% of them singletons. CD4+ T cells specific for antigen were expanded with viral peptide pools by the ViraFEST assay before sequencing. Culturing for roughly 10 days preceded CD4+ T cell isolation. Nucleocapsid antibody tests were negative, and the vaccine recipients had no prior SARS-CoV-2 infection. This receptor was taken from a human donor who received a COVID-19 vaccine. The chain couples TRBV7-6 to TRBJ1-2; perhaps TRBD1 as D (5 bases). The specimen comprised CD4+ T cells from PBMCs cultured with SARS-CoV-2 spike peptides, sampled before COVID-19 vaccination. The DNA for the CDR3 is TGTGCCAGCAGCCGCCTACCGACAGTCGCCTCCCCTAACTATGGCTACACCTTC. Encoded protein: CASSRLPTVASPNYGYTF. Full variable domain (rest looked up from reference TRBV7-6 and TRBJ1-2): GAGVSQSPRYKVTKRGQDVALRCDPISGHVSLYWYRQALGQGPEFLTYFNYEAQQDKSGLPNDRFSAERPEGSISTLTIQRTEQRDSAMYRCASSRLPTVASPNYGYTFGSGTRLTVV.